The rows below give T cell receptor beta chains drawn from one sample of a study of shared clonotypes between healthy human individuals. The method was immunoSEQ multiplex PCR; TCRdb's version includes in-frame clones alone and lacks a portion of them. The profile shows roughly 2.5 million clones, approximately 94% of them singletons. The sequencing sample was made of naive CD4+ T cells sorted from blood. The receptors shown here come from a young man in good health. The CDR3 runs from the conserved cysteine through the conserved F or W. The D gene is left open where the match is weak. Only some rows state a clone size, as once, few, many or a class for expanded clones.

cdr3_nt	cdr3_aa	clone_size	v_call	d_call	j_call
TGTGCCAGCAGCGCCCAGGGGGCTCAGCACGAGCAGTACTTC	CASSAQGAQHEQYF	NA	TRBV7-3	TRBD1	TRBJ2-7
TGCGCCAGCAGCTTGGGAGGGGTTGGTCGCTCACCCCTCCACTTT	CASSLGGVGRSPLHF	few	TRBV5-1	NA	TRBJ1-6
TGTGCCAGCAACCCCGGACAGTCTAATTCACCCCTCCACTTT	CASNPGQSNSPLHF	NA	TRBV6-6	NA	TRBJ1-6
TGCGCCAGCAGCTTGGTAGGGGGGGCCGCAGATACGCAGTATTTT	CASSLVGGAADTQYF	NA	TRBV5-1	NA	TRBJ2-3
TGTGCCAGCTCACAGGACACCCCGAACACTGAAGCTTTCTTT	CASSQDTPNTEAFF	once	TRBV18	NA	TRBJ1-1
TGCGCCAGCAGCTCCAACTCACTAGCGCCTACCGGGGAGCTGTTTTTT	CASSSNSLAPTGELFF	NA	TRBV5-1	TRBD2	TRBJ2-2
TGTGCCAGCAGTTTATCCACAGGGGGCACTAATGAAAAACTGTTTTTT	CASSLSTGGTNEKLFF	NA	TRBV28	TRBD1	TRBJ1-4
TGCGCCAGCAGCCAAGAAAGGCGCCCGAACAATGAGCAGTTCTTC	CASSQERRPNNEQFF	NA	TRBV4-1	NA	TRBJ2-1
TGTGCCAGCAGCCCCGCCGCGTATACGCAGTATTTT	CASSPAAYTQYF	NA	TRBV2	NA	TRBJ2-3
TGTGCCAGCAGCACCGGGACAGTTCCCTACGAGCAGTACTTC	CASSTGTVPYEQYF	NA	TRBV7-2	TRBD1	TRBJ2-7
TGTGCCAGCAACGCAAAATGGACAGGGTCTCCCTCTGGGGCCAACGTCCTGACTTTC	CASNAKWTGSPSGANVLTF	NA	TRBV2	TRBD1	TRBJ2-6
TGTGCCAGCAGTGAATGGACAGGGGGCAGTGAAGCTTTCTTT	CASSEWTGGSEAFF	NA	TRBV6-1	TRBD1	TRBJ1-1
TGTGCCAGCAGCTTATGGGCTCTGGCGGGGGGCCTCGAGACCCAGTACTTC	CASSLWALAGGLETQYF	NA	TRBV11-2	TRBD2	TRBJ2-5
TGTGCCAGCAGCCGGGGGGACGCTGGCTACACCTTC	CASSRGDAGYTF	NA	TRBV7-9	NA	TRBJ1-2
TGTGCCAGCAGCCCCGGGACTAGCGAGGTGAATGAGCAGTTCTTC	CASSPGTSEVNEQFF	NA	TRBV7-9	TRBD2	TRBJ2-1
TGTGCCAGCAGTGAGGTTGGGGGAGTCGGGGAGCTGTTTTTT	CASSEVGGVGELFF	NA	TRBV2	NA	TRBJ2-2
TGTGCCAGCAGCTTAGTGGGCTCAGGGGGCATAGAGACCCAGTACTTC	CASSLVGSGGIETQYF	NA	TRBV11-2	TRBD1	TRBJ2-5
TGTGCCAGCAGTGACTCCCCGGACAGCAATCAGCCCCAGCATTTT	CASSDSPDSNQPQHF	NA	TRBV6-4	NA	TRBJ1-5
TGCGCCAGCAGCTTGGCGCCGCGGGATAATGAAAAACTGTTTTTT	CASSLAPRDNEKLFF	NA	TRBV5-1	NA	TRBJ1-4
TGTGCCTGGAGTCCCCAGGACAGGGCTAGTACTGAAGCTTTCTTT	CAWSPQDRASTEAFF	once	TRBV30	TRBD1	TRBJ1-1
TGTGCCAGCAGCTCCGAGCAACAGGGGACGCAGTATTTT	CASSSEQQGTQYF	once	TRBV7-2	TRBD1	TRBJ2-3
TGTGCCAGCAGCCCAAGTTACTCTGGGGCCAACGTCCTGACTTTC	CASSPSYSGANVLTF	NA	TRBV11-1	NA	TRBJ2-6
TGTGCCAGCAGCTTAGGTGAAGGGGCCACCGGGGAGCTGTTTTTT	CASSLGEGATGELFF	NA	TRBV7-2	NA	TRBJ2-2
TGTGCCAGTAGTAGAAGAGATACGCAGTATTTT	CASSRRDTQYF	NA	TRBV19	NA	TRBJ2-3